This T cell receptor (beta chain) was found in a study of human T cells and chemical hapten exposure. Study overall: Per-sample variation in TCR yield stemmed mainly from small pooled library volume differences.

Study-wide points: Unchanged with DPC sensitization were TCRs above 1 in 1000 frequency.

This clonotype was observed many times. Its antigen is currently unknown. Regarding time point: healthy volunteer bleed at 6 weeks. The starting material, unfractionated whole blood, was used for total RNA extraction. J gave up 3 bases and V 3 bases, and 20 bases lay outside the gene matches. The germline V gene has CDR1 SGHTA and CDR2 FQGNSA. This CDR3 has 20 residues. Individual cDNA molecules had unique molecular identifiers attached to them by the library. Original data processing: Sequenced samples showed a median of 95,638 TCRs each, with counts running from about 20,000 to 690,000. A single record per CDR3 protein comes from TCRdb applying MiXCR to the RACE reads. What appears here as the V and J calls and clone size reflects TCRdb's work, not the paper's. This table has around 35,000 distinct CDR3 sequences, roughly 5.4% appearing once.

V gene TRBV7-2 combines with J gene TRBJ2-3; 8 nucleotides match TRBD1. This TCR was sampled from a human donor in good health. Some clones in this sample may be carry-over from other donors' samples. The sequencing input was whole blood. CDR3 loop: CASSLWGSAGGTKMTDTQYF. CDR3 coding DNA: TGTGCCAGCAGCTTGTGGGGGTCGGCAGGGGGCACGAAAATGACAGATACGCAGTATTTT.